The clone carrying this T cell receptor beta chain was observed a handful of times. From germline, CDR1 is SGHDT and CDR2 YYEEEE. The CDR3 spans 14 residues. J was trimmed by 7 bases and V by 0 bases; bases with no gene match: 5. These data are taken from a study of blood T cells in healthy people across ages. Primed by a sample-barcoded 5' primer and a J-beta primer mix, a second PCR proceeded for about 6 to 12 cycles. TCRdb re-derived calls from the 5' RACE reads in MiXCR, one entry per CDR3 protein. The table shows about 1,800,000 distinct CDR3 sequences, with roughly 30% occurring only once. The sequenced sample consisted of blood. The clonotype originates from a woman between 25 and 40 years old in good health. The V call is TRBV5-6, the J call TRBJ1-2, with 8 nucleotides matching TRBD1. In DNA form, the CDR3 reads TGTGCCAGCAGCTTGGGCCAGGGGGCGGCTGGCTACACCTTC. This sequence encodes CASSLGQGAAGYTF.